This TCR beta chain was recovered during a study of blood T cell repertoires in COVID-19. The germline gives CDR1 WSHSY, CDR2 SAAADI. V was clipped by 6 bases and J by 4 bases; unmatched bases: 4. The CDR3 runs to 13 residues. In the study's own analysis: The authors estimated nucleated cell counts from reference gene primer amplification. Some clones are missing from TCRdb's copy, which holds only in-frame ones; the method was immunoSEQ multiplex PCR. V, J and clone size derive from that table, while D and trimming were established from the DNA sequence. The data show 180,000 or so clones, roughly 81% seen once.

This rearrangement joins TRBV10-2 to TRBJ1-2, with 8 bases that match TRBD1. The source of this sequence is a woman over 75 with COVID-19, enrolled during active disease. The specimen was peripheral blood. CDR3 in amino acids: CASRPGQAYGYTF. CDR3 in DNA: TGCGCCAGCAGGCCGGGACAGGCCTATGGCTACACCTTC.